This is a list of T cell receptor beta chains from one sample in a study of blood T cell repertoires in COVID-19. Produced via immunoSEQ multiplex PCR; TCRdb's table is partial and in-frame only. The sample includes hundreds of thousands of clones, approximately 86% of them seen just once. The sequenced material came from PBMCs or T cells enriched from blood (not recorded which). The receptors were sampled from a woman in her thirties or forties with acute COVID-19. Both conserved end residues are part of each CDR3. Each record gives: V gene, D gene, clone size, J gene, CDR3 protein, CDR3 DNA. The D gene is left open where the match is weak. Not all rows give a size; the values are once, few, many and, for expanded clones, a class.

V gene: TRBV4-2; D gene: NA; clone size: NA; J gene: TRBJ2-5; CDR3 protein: CASSQERKQETQYF; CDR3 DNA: TGTGCCAGCAGCCAAGAGCGGAAGCAAGAGACCCAGTACTTC
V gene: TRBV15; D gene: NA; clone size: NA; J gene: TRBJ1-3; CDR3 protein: CATSRDYSGNTIYF; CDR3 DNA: TGTGCCACCAGCAGGGACTACTCTGGAAACACCATATATTTT
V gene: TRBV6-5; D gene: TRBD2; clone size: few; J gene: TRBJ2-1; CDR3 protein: CASSSVAGAYNEQFF; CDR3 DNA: TGTGCCAGCAGTTCGGTGGCGGGAGCCTACAATGAGCAGTTCTTC
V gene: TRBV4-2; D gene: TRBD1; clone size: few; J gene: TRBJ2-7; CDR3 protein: CASSQDLGQGRRDEQYF; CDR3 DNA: TGTGCCAGCAGCCAAGATCTAGGACAGGGGCGAAGGGACGAGCAGTACTTC
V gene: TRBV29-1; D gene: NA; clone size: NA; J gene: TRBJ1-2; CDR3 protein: CSVEGKGTYGYTF; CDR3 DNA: TGCAGCGTTGAAGGGAAAGGGACATATGGCTACACCTTC
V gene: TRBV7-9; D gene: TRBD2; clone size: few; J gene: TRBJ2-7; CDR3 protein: CASSLAGVTYEQYF; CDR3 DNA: TGTGCCAGCAGCTTGGCGGGAGTCACCTACGAGCAGTACTTC
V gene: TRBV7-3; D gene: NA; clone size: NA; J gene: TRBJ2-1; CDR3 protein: CASSFPGNEQFF; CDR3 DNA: TGTGCCAGCAGCTTCCCGGGCAATGAGCAGTTCTTC
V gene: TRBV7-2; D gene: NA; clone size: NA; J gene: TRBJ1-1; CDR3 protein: CASSLVQGFGDTEAFF; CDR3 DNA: TGTGCCAGCAGCTTAGTGCAGGGGTTTGGTGACACTGAAGCTTTCTTT
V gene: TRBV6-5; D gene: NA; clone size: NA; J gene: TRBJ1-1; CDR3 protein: CASGIGRVRTEAFF; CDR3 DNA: TGTGCCAGCGGTATAGGCAGGGTTCGGACTGAAGCTTTCTTT
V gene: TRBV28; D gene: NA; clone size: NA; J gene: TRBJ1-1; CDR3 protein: CASTPPIRANTEAFF; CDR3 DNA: TGTGCCAGCACCCCGCCCATCAGGGCCAACACTGAAGCTTTCTTT
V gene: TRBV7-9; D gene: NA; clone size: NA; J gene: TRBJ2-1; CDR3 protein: CASRMNLRDGPDNEQFF; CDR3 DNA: TGTGCCAGCAGAATGAATCTACGGGATGGTCCGGACAATGAGCAGTTCTTC
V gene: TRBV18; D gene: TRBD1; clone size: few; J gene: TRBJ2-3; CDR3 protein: CASSLVGQGKYTQYF; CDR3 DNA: TGTGCCAGCTCACTGGTCGGACAGGGGAAATATACGCAGTATTTT
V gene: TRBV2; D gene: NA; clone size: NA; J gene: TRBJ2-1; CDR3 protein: CASSVAVGAFEQFF; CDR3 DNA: TGTGCCAGCAGTGTAGCGGTTGGGGCGTTTGAGCAGTTCTTC
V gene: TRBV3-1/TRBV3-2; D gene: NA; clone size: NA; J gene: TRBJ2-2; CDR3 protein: CASSIFGNRGELFF; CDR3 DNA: TGTGCCAGCAGCATATTCGGGAATAGGGGGGAGCTGTTTTTT
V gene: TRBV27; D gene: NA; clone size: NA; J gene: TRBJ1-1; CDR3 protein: CASSLSMNTEAFF; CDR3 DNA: TGTGCCAGCAGTTTAAGCATGAACACTGAAGCTTTCTTT
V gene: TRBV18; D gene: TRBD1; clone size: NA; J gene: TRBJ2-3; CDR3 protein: CASSPDRATDTQYF; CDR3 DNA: TGTGCCAGCTCACCGGACAGGGCCACAGATACGCAGTATTTT
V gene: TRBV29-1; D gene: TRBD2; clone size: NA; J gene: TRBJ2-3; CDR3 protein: CSVEESLGRAGADTQYF; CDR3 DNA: TGCAGCGTTGAAGAATCCCTGGGACGAGCGGGAGCAGATACGCAGTATTTT
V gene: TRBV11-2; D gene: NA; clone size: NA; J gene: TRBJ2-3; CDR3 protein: CASSPGDTQYF; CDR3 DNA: TGTGCCAGCAGCCCCGGGGATACGCAGTATTTT
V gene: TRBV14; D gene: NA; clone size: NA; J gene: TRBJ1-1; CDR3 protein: CASSTRRRLMNTEAFF; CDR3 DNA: TGTGCCAGCAGCACCCGGCGTAGACTTATGAACACTGAAGCTTTCTTT
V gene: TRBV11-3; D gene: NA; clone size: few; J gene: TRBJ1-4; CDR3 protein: CASSLGGPRGEKLFF; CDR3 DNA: TGTGCCAGCAGCTTAGGGGGCCCGCGGGGTGAAAAACTGTTTTTT
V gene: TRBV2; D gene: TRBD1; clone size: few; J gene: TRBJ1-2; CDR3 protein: CASSNRGGYGYTF; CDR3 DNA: TGTGCCAGCAGTAACAGGGGTGGCTATGGCTACACCTTC
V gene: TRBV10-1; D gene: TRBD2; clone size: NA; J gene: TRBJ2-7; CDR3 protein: CASSVESGRGYEQYF; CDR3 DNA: TGCGCCAGCAGTGTGGAGAGCGGGAGAGGTTACGAGCAGTACTTC
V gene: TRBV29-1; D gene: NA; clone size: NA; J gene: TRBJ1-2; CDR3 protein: CSVAPPPITYGYTF; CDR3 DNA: TGCAGCGTTGCCCCGCCCCCTATCACCTATGGCTACACCTTC
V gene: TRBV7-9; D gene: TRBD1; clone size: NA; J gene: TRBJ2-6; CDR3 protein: CASSLAPGQGLSGANVLTF; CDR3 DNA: TGTGCCAGCAGCTTAGCCCCGGGACAGGGGTTATCTGGGGCCAACGTCCTGACTTTC
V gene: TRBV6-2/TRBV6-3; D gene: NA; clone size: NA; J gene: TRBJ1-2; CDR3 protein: CASSPPTPYGYTF; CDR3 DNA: TGTGCCAGCAGCCCCCCCACACCGTATGGCTACACCTTC
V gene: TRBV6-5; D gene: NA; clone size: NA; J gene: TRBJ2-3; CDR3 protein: CASSFGLSGAGDTQYF; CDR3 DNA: TGTGCCAGCAGTTTCGGTCTCTCGGGAGCGGGAGATACGCAGTATTTT
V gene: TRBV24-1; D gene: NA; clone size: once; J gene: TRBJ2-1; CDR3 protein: CATSDWDNAYNEQFF; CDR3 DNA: TGTGCCACCAGTGATTGGGACAATGCCTACAATGAGCAGTTCTTC
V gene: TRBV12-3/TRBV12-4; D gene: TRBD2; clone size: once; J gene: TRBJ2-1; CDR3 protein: CASRSGGNEQFF; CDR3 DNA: TGTGCCAGCAGATCCGGGGGGAATGAGCAGTTCTTC
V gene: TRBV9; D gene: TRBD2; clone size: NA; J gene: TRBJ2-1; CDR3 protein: CASSLYVAGGRNEQFF; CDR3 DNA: TGTGCCAGCAGCCTATACGTAGCGGGAGGGCGGAATGAGCAGTTCTTC
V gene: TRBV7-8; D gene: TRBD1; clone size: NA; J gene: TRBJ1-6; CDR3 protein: CASSLGQRSYNSPLHF; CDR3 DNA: TGTGCCAGCAGCTTGGGACAGCGCTCCTATAATTCACCCCTCCACTTT
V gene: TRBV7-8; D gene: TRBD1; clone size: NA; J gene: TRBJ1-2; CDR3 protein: CASSLVTGDPRTNYGYTF; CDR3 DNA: TGTGCCAGCAGCTTAGTCACAGGGGACCCTAGGACTAACTATGGCTACACCTTC
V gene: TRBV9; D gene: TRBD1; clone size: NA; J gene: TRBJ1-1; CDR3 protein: CASSVVPGQGNTEAFF; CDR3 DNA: TGTGCCAGCAGCGTAGTACCGGGACAGGGGAACACTGAAGCTTTCTTT
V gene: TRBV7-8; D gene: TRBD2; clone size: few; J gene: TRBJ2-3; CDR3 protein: CASSLLAGTDTQYF; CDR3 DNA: TGTGCCAGCAGCTTACTAGCGGGAACAGATACGCAGTATTTT
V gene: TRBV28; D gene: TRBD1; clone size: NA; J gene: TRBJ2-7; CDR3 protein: CASSLCVGQANSDEQYF; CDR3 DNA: TGTGCCAGCAGTTTATGCGTTGGACAGGCCAATAGTGACGAGCAGTACTTC
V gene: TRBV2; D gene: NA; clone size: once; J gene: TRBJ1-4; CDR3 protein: CASSGNREEDEKLFF; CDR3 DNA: TGTGCCAGCAGTGGGAACAGGGAAGAGGATGAAAAACTGTTTTTT
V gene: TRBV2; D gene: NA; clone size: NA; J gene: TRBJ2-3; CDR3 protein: CASSSAGTQADTQYF; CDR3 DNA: TGTGCCAGCAGCTCTGCGGGGACCCAAGCAGATACGCAGTATTTT